This T cell receptor (beta chain) came from a study of blood T cells in healthy people across ages. Germline V lookup: CDR1 LGHNA, CDR2 YNFKEQ. CDR3 length: 13 residues. Primers used in a second PCR of roughly 7 to 12 cycles were a sample-barcoded 5' primer and a J-beta primer mix. One entry per CDR3 protein, called by TCRdb with MiXCR from the 5' RACE reads. The sample yields about 1.5 million distinct CDR3 sequences, 40% to 45% seen once. The chain employs TRBV4-2 and TRBJ2-1; D ambiguous. The J call may be in error: the DNA end matches TRBJ2-7 better. The receptor comes from a woman younger than 35 in good health. The sequenced sample consisted of blood. The CDR3 sequence: CASSQGPENEQYF. CDR3 nucleotides: TGTGCCAGCAGCCAAGGCCCCGAAAATGAGCAGTACTTC.